The entry that follows covers one T cell receptor beta chain sequence. Patients at the Seattle site were enrolled during active infection and followed longitudinally. Source study methods: Quantification of nucleated cells was approximated via reference gene primer amplification. TCRdb's copy holds only in-frame clones and misses some; the assay was immunoSEQ multiplex PCR. V, J and clone size are taken as reported in that table, and D and trimming were inferred from the DNA itself. The sample lists a few hundred thousand clones; 70% to 90% were seen once. The source of the sample is a study of blood T cell repertoires in COVID-19. Study information: From the United States, Italy and Spain came samples of acute and convalescent COVID-19. Nucleic acid was either cDNA or gDNA, and it came from T cells, B-cell-depleted T cells, or PBMCs.

The V gene's germline CDR1 is SNHLY and CDR2 FYNNEI. Trimming cost V 7 bases and J 7 bases; bases outside gene matches: 5. This CDR3 is 12 amino acids long. The chain is built from TRBV2 and TRBJ1-1, with 8 positions matching TRBD1. The sample comprised peripheral blood. The TCR originated in a woman aged 50 to 65 with COVID-19, enrolled during active disease. In nucleotides, the CDR3 is TGTGCCAGCAACCTCGGACAGGGTGAAGCTTTCTTT. Translated: CASNLGQGEAFF.